What follows describes a single T cell receptor (beta chain). Original processing notes: Counts of nucleated cells, estimated from reference gene primer amplification, were obtained. This table comes from immunoSEQ multiplex PCR, and its TCRdb copy is limited to in-frame clones, with some not included. Clone size and V and J calls were adopted from that table, with D and trimming inferred from the DNA. The profile shows about 180,000 clones, roughly 87% of them singletons. The data stem from a study of blood T cell repertoires in COVID-19. The V end was cut by 8 bases, the J end by 0 bases, with 8 bases between. The CDR3 consists of 13 residues. CDR1 is SGHNT and CDR2 is YENEEA in the germline V gene.

The chain is built from TRBV11-3 and TRBJ2-1; a weak D match, TRBD2 (6 bases). This receptor was obtained from a woman in her seventies with COVID-19, enrolled during active disease. The sequenced sample consisted of peripheral blood. CDR3 loop: CASAGSSYNEQFF. Here the CDR3 DNA reads TGTGCCAGCGCCGGGAGCTCCTACAATGAGCAGTTCTTC.